Sequencing of this TCR beta chain was carried out in a study of T cell changes during pregnancy in multiple sclerosis (dated by TCRdb to the late 2010s). For the wider study: The study examined how the T cell repertoire changed over the course of pregnancy in women with multiple sclerosis.

The CDR3, from cysteine to phenylalanine, totals 13 residues. This entry keeps only the CDR3 DNA: 39 bases, framed from base 1. The germline V and J ends show losses of 6 bases and 7 bases respectively, and no gene match explains 4 bases of the junction. Reading the germline V gene (reference sequence) gives CDR1 SEHNR and CDR2 FQNEAQ. Library preparation employed the immunoSEQ multiplex PCR assay. Entries here come from immuneACCESS through TCRdb and include only in-frame sequences with V and J called. Some clones fail to appear in such tables; in the studies checked, an unresolved V gene covers under half of the shortfall, and the cause of the remainder is unknown. The sample contains 65,000 to 90,000 clones, approximately 92% of them found a single time. The ten largest account for approximately 2.4% of the sample. Notes on this clone: Which antigen it targets is not known. No much larger clonotype is one base removed from it; base qualities were not supplied.

The sequencing here drew on peripheral blood, taken before pregnancy. The origin of this receptor is a female donor with multiple sclerosis, enrolled in a pregnancy study. Recombination joined TRBV7-9 with TRBJ2-2, and 8 junction bases match TRBD1. The sequence in DNA is TGTGCCAGCAGTTTGACAGGGGACGGGGAGCTGTTTTTT. Protein translation: CASSLTGDGELFF. With all but the CDR3 taken from the reference TRBV7-9 and TRBJ2-2 genes, the full variable domain is: DTGVSQNPRHKITKRGQNVTFRCDPISEHNRLYWYRQTLGQGPEFLTYFQNEAQLEKSRLLSDRFSAERPKGSFSTLEIQRTEQGDSAMYLCASSLTGDGELFFGEGSRLTVL.